This T cell receptor beta chain was retrieved from a study of T cells in Graves' hyperthyroidism and ophthalmopathy. Study background: Staff took peripheral blood when the initial diagnosis was made, before any treatment began.

The CDR3 spans 16 residues. CDR1 SGDLS and CDR2 YYNGEE come from the germline V gene. With 0 bases removed from V and 1 base from J, the gap between germline ends came to 14 bases. Template material for amplifying TCR beta CDR3 regions consisted of RNA transcripts. Researchers ran a first-round RT-PCR on the TCR CDR3 using the HTBI primer set. In TCRdb, the multiplex PCR reads were re-called with MiXCR into one record per CDR3 protein. The data contain hundreds of thousands of distinct CDR3 sequences, about 15% of them singletons. This clonotype originated in a woman between 18 and 30 years old with Graves' hyperthyroidism. The specimen sequenced was blood. The V call is TRBV9, the J call TRBJ2-7; D may be TRBD1 (6 bases). The CDR3 loop is CASSVASGTLSYEQYF. CDR3 bases: TGTGCCAGCAGCGTAGCATCCGGGACATTATCCTACGAGCAGTACTTC.